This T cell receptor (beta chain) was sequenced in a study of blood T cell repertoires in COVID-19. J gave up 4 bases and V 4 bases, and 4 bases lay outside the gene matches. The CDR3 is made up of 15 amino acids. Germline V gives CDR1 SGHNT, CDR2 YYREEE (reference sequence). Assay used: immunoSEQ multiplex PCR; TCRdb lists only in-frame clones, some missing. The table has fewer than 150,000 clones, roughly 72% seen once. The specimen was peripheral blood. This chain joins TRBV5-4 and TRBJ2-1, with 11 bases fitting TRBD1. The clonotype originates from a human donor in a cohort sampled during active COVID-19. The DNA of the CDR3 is TGTGCCAGCAGCGCGGACAGGGGGCTGTACAATGAGCAGTTCTTC. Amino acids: CASSADRGLYNEQFF.